Listed below are T cell receptor beta chains from one sample, sequenced in a study of T cell repertoires in cytomegalovirus infection. TCRdb called the reads again in MiXCR, with one record for every CDR3 protein. The sample contains some 180,000 distinct CDR3 sequences, 8.5% to 10% of which appear only once. The sequenced sample was PBMCs. These receptors all stem from a human donor in good health (CMV status not recorded). Some clones in this sample may be carry-over from other donors' samples. Both conserved end residues are part of each CDR3. The order of the fields is V gene, D gene, clone size, J gene, CDR3 length, CDR3 DNA, CDR3 protein. D genes are given only for firm matches. Where a row states a size, it is once, few, many or the class of an expanded clone; other rows omit it.

V: TRBV5-1; D: TRBD1; size: few; J: TRBJ1-5; length: 16; DNA: TGCGCCAGCAGCCCGACAGGGGTGGCGAGCAATCAGCCCCAGCATTTT; CDR3: CASSPTGVASNQPQHF
V: TRBV20-1; D: .; size: many; J: TRBJ1-2; length: 14; DNA: TGCAGTGCTAGGTCGGGGGGGGGGGCGCAGGGCTACACCTTC; CDR3: CSARSGGGAQGYTF
V: TRBV7-9; D: .; size: .; J: TRBJ1-1; length: 13; DNA: TGTGCCAGCAGCTTACAGGGTTTCACTGAAGCTTTCTTT; CDR3: CASSLQGFTEAFF
V: TRBV20-1; D: TRBD1; size: .; J: TRBJ2-2; length: 15; DNA: TGCAGTGCTCTCGGGGGACAGGGGGCCTCCGGGGAGCTGTTTTTT; CDR3: CSALGGQGASGELFF
V: TRBV7-2; D: TRBD1; size: .; J: TRBJ1-6; length: 18; DNA: TGTGCCAGCAGCTTTATCCCCAGGGGGGGCTCCTATAATTCACCCCTCCACTTT; CDR3: CASSFIPRGGSYNSPLHF
V: TRBV7-8; D: .; size: many; J: TRBJ1-1; length: 14; DNA: TGTGCCAGCAGTCTTACAGGGATTGGCACTGAAGCTTTCTTT; CDR3: CASSLTGIGTEAFF
V: TRBV2; D: .; size: .; J: TRBJ1-2; length: 14; DNA: TGTGCCAGCAGTGAGAGAGGGCCCGGCTATGGCTACACCTTC; CDR3: CASSERGPGYGYTF
V: TRBV10-3; D: TRBD2; size: many; J: TRBJ2-1; length: 15; DNA: TGTGCCATCAGTGAAACGGGAGGCTCCTACAATGAGCAGTTCTTC; CDR3: CAISETGGSYNEQFF
V: TRBV7-8; D: .; size: many; J: TRBJ1-1; length: 12; DNA: TGTGCCAGCAGCCCCCGGAACACTGAAGCTTTCTTT; CDR3: CASSPRNTEAFF
V: TRBV7-8; D: TRBD2; size: .; J: TRBJ2-7; length: 19; DNA: TGTGCCAGCAGCGCTCGAGGCTCTAGCGGGAACTTTATGTCCTACGAGCAGTACTTC; CDR3: CASSARGSSGNFMSYEQYF
V: TRBV7-9; D: TRBD1; size: few; J: TRBJ2-1; length: 15; DNA: TGTGCCAGCAGCCATTCCGGGACAGGGGTACATGAGCAGTTCTTC; CDR3: CASSHSGTGVHEQFF
V: TRBV7-2; D: .; size: many; J: TRBJ1-2; length: 15; DNA: TGTGCCAGCACCCCCGGGGGGGTCCCTAACTATGGCTACACCTTC; CDR3: CASTPGGVPNYGYTF
V: TRBV29-1; D: TRBD1; size: few; J: TRBJ1-2; length: 16; DNA: TGCAGCATCGTCGATGGGACAGGGGTTAGCTTGCGTGGCTACACCTTC; CDR3: CSIVDGTGVSLRGYTF
V: TRBV20-1; D: TRBD2; size: few; J: TRBJ2-1; length: 16; DNA: TGCAGTGCTAGTCGGGGCCTAGCGGTTTCCTACAATGAGCAGTTCTTC; CDR3: CSASRGLAVSYNEQFF
V: TRBV29-1; D: TRBD1; size: many; J: TRBJ2-1; length: 14; DNA: TGCAGCGTCGTGACAGGGTCCTCTTACAATGAGCAGTTCTTC; CDR3: CSVVTGSSYNEQFF
V: TRBV5-6; D: TRBD2; size: many; J: TRBJ2-3; length: 16; DNA: TGTGCCAGCAAAACCCTGACTAGCGGGGCTAGAGATACGCAGTATTTT; CDR3: CASKTLTSGARDTQYF
V: TRBV12-3/TRBV12-4; D: .; size: few; J: TRBJ1-5; length: 15; DNA: TGTGCCAGCAGTTTAGACACCTCTAGCAATCAGCCCCAGCATTTT; CDR3: CASSLDTSSNQPQHF
V: TRBV20-1; D: .; size: many; J: TRBJ2-7; length: 15; DNA: TGCAGTGCTAGAGATTGGGTGGAGACCCACTACGAGCAGTACTTC; CDR3: CSARDWVETHYEQYF
V: TRBV5-1; D: TRBD2; size: .; J: TRBJ2-1; length: 19; DNA: TGCGCCAGCAGCTTGCACAGCTGGGGTGGGCTAGCGGGCGACAATGAGCAGTTCTTC; CDR3: CASSLHSWGGLAGDNEQFF
V: TRBV9; D: .; size: many; J: TRBJ1-3; length: 15; DNA: TGTGCCAGCAGCGCCACAGGGAGCTCTGGAAACACCATATATTTT; CDR3: CASSATGSSGNTIYF
V: TRBV5-4; D: TRBD2; size: many; J: TRBJ2-1; length: 13; DNA: TGTGCCAGCACAGCGGGGGTTGACAATGAGCAGTTCTTC; CDR3: CASTAGVDNEQFF
V: TRBV20-1; D: TRBD2; size: many; J: TRBJ2-1; length: 14; DNA: TGCAGTGCTAGGTCCAGCGGGAGGGCCGGTGAGCAGTTCTTC; CDR3: CSARSSGRAGEQFF